One sample yielded the 27 T cell receptor beta chains listed below, sequenced in a study of cytomegalovirus exposure and HLA in healthy donors. Libraries were prepared by immunoSEQ multiplex PCR; TCRdb keeps only in-frame clonotypes and omits some of them. Among about 48,000 clones, about nine tenths were seen once, and the ten largest hold less than 7%. The sample taken for sequencing was PBMCs. These receptors originate from a woman aged 25-40 years in good health and CMV-seronegative.

The gene calls are TRBV5-1 and TRBJ2-1; the D gene is possibly TRBD1 (6 bases). The CDR3 runs 15 residues. V was trimmed by 1 base and J by 0 bases, leaving 8 bases between them. Germline assignment: CDR1 SGHRS and CDR2 YFSETQ. The DNA for the CDR3 is TGCGCCAGCAGCTTGCAGGGGAGCTCCTACAATGAGCAGTTCTTC. This gives the protein CASSLQGSSYNEQFF.

The chain employs TRBV28 and TRBJ2-1; TRBD2 is a possible D gene (6 bases). Germline CDR1 and CDR2: MDHEN and SYDVKM. Trimming removed 5 bases at V and 10 bases at J, with 12 bases between. The CDR3 runs to 12 residues. CDR3 DNA: TGTGCCAGCAGTCCCCGGGAGCTAGAGCAGTTCTTC. It encodes CASSPRELEQFF.

The rearrangement uses TRBV9 and TRBJ2-3; TRBD2 aligns across 12 bases. From germline, CDR1 is SGDLS and CDR2 YYNGEE. This CDR3 is built from 18 residues. V shed 4 bases, J shed 6 bases, and the junction held 15 bases outside the gene matches. The CDR3 DNA reads TGTGCCAGCAGCTCCGACCTTTTTGCTAGCGGGAGGGTGGATACGCAGTATTTT. As protein: CASSSDLFASGRVDTQYF.

The chain recombines TRBV11-2 with TRBJ1-2; D might be TRBD1 (6 bases). Trimming stripped 0 bases from V and 8 bases from J, with 10 bases between. The CDR3 has 13 residues. CDR1 is SGHAT, CDR2 FQNNGV, per germline. The CDR3 bases are TGTGCCAGCAGCTTAGACAGGGGAAGGGGCTACACCTTC. The encoded protein is CASSLDRGRGYTF.

The chain is built from TRBV2 and TRBJ1-2, with 10 bases that match TRBD1. J gave up 2 bases and V 8 bases, and 5 bases lay outside the gene matches. This CDR3 is built from 14 residues. Germline V gene lookup returns CDR1 SNHLY and CDR2 FYNNEI. For the CDR3, the DNA is TGTGCCAGCGTTAAGACAGGGGGCAACTATGGCTACACCTTC. Amino acids: CASVKTGGNYGYTF. The whole variable domain, remainder taken from reference TRBV2 and TRBJ1-2, is EPEVTQTPSHQVTQMGQEVILRCVPISNHLYFYWYRQILGQKVEFLVSFYNNEISEKSEIFDDQFSVERPDGSNFTLKIRSTKLEDSAMYFCASVKTGGNYGYTFGSGTRLTVV.

The V call is TRBV7-2, the J call TRBJ1-3; 9 nucleotides line up with TRBD1. V lost 6 bases to trimming and J lost 4 bases; unmatched junction nucleotides: 4. Germline CDR1 is SGHTA and CDR2 is FQGNSA. The CDR3 loop spans 14 amino acids. As DNA, the CDR3 is TGTGCCAGCAGGACAGGGGGATCCGGAAACACCATATATTTT. Residues: CASRTGGSGNTIYF.

V is TRBV6-6 and J is TRBJ2-3; D unclear. The length of the CDR3 is 14 residues. The ends were cut back, 7 bases at V and 3 bases at J, with 14 bases in the middle. From germline, CDR1 is MNHNY and CDR2 SVGAGI (reference sequence). This chain's CDR3 is CASIPKKRTDTQYF. CDR3 DNA sequence: TGTGCCAGCATCCCAAAAAAGAGGACAGATACGCAGTATTTT.

V is TRBV6-4 and J is TRBJ2-3; 9 nucleotides match TRBD2. Looked up from germline, CDR1 is MRHNA and CDR2 is SNTAGT. With V trimmed by 0 bases and J by 6 bases, 10 bases remained unmatched. This CDR3 is 17 amino acids long. The CDR3 DNA follows: TGTGCCAGCAGTGACTCGCCGGTTAGCGGGAGTAAGGATACGCAGTATTTT. Translation gives CASSDSPVSGSKDTQYF.

The chain couples TRBV28 to TRBJ1-5, with a tentative D call TRBD1 (5 bases). This CDR3 contains 16 residues. The germline V gene encodes CDR1 MDHEN and CDR2 SYDVKM. Trimming shortened V by 3 bases and J by 6 bases, and 18 bases separated the two germline ends. The CDR3 loop is CASSFWGLREPQPQHF. The CDR3 DNA follows: TGTGCCAGCAGTTTTTGGGGCCTCAGGGAACCTCAGCCCCAGCATTTT.

J is TRBJ2-5 and V is TRBV11-2; 10 bases agree with TRBD1. After removal of 4 bases from V and 4 bases from J, the junction contained 6 bases not matched to a gene. In germline, CDR1 is SGHAT, CDR2 FQNNGV. The CDR3 is made up of 15 amino acids. The CDR3 DNA reads as TGTGCCAGCAGCTCGACAGGGGGCGTGGGAGAGACCCAGTACTTC. Translated, it gives CASSSTGGVGETQYF.

This clone appeared a single time. CDR3 coding DNA: TGTGCCAGCGGCGGCGGGTTAGGAAACACCATATATTTT. Its translation is CASGGGLGNTIYF. The J gene is TRBJ1-3, the V gene TRBV28; D ambiguous. The V gene lost 8 bases and the J gene lost 4 bases, with 12 bases spanning the gap. Germline loops: CDR1 MDHEN, CDR2 SYDVKM. This CDR3 is 13 amino acids long.

The chain is built from TRBV5-5 and TRBJ2-2, with no clear D. Germline CDR1 and CDR2: SGHKS and YYEKEE (reference sequence). Trimming stripped 7 bases from V and 6 bases from J, with 13 bases between. The CDR3 extends over 13 amino acids. CDR3 DNA sequence: TGTGCCAGCCTACCGACTGCGGCCGGGGAGCTGTTTTTT. This encodes CASLPTAAGELFF. Looking up the rest from reference TRBV5-5 and TRBJ2-2 gives the full variable domain: DAGVTQSPTHLIKTRGQQVTLRCSPISGHKSVSWYQQVLGQGPQFIFQYYEKEERGRGNFPDRFSARQFPNYSSELNVNALLLGDSALYLCASLPTAAGELFFGEGSRLTVL.

The count of this clone is one. The chain carries TRBV5-6 and TRBJ2-5, with 8 bases fitting TRBD1. Germline V gives CDR1 SGHDT, CDR2 YYEEEE. The CDR3 is 15 amino acids. Trimming took 0 bases from V and 10 from J; bases not matched to a gene: 11. The CDR3: CASSLGVRGRLGQYF. CDR3 DNA sequence: TGTGCCAGCAGCTTGGGTGTCAGGGGGCGTTTGGGCCAGTACTTC.

J is TRBJ2-3 and V is TRBV29-1, with 7 bases lining up with TRBD2. This CDR3 spans 14 amino acids. The J segment lost 0 bases and the V segment lost 4 bases, leaving 4 bases of the junction unmatched. Per the germline V gene, CDR1 is SQVTM and CDR2 is ANQGSEA. The DNA of the CDR3 is TGCAGCGTTGGCTATAGCGGGAGCACAGATACGCAGTATTTT. Amino acid sequence: CSVGYSGSTDTQYF.

The chain couples TRBV2 to TRBJ1-2, with D unresolved. The CDR3 spans 10 residues. V lost 7 bases to trimming and J lost 5 bases, with 5 bases between them. From germline, CDR1 is SNHLY and CDR2 FYNNEI. The CDR3 DNA reads TGTGCCAGCACCGCGTATGGCTACACCTTC. Translated: CASTAYGYTF. Full variable domain (outside the CDR3, taken from reference TRBV2 and TRBJ1-2): EPEVTQTPSHQVTQMGQEVILRCVPISNHLYFYWYRQILGQKVEFLVSFYNNEISEKSEIFDDQFSVERPDGSNFTLKIRSTKLEDSAMYFCASTAYGYTFGSGTRLTVV.

V usage is TRBV7-8 and J usage is TRBJ2-7, with 11 bases fitting TRBD2. The CDR3 runs to 14 residues. Germline CDR1 is SGHVS and CDR2 is FQNEAQ. The ends lost 5 bases at V and 5 bases at J; junction bases unmatched: 5. The CDR3: CASSVTSGSHEQYF. CDR3 coding DNA: TGTGCCAGCAGCGTCACTAGCGGGAGCCACGAGCAGTACTTC.

The gene calls are TRBV5-1 and TRBJ2-1, with TRBD2 identical over 11 bases. J was trimmed by 3 bases and V by 1 base; bases with no gene match: 3. The CDR3 consists of 16 residues. Germline CDR1 SGHRS, CDR2 YFSETQ. DNA for the CDR3: TGCGCCAGCAGCTTGCTCGGGACTAGCGGCTACAATGAGCAGTTCTTC. It yields the protein CASSLLGTSGYNEQFF.

About this clone: At one boundary the junction diverges from the germline segment, which might be a read error. V and J are TRBV6-5 and TRBJ1-5; the match to TRBD1 covers 11 bases. CDR3 length: 16 residues. CDR1 MNHEY and CDR2 SVGAGI come from the germline V gene. CDR3 nucleotide sequence: TGTGCCAGCAGTTACGGGAGGACAGGGGGCAACCAGCCCCAGCATTTT. This codes for CASSYGRTGGNQPQHF.

This chain joins TRBV15 and TRBJ1-3; a weak D match, TRBD1 (5 bases). V dropped 0 bases and J dropped 2 bases, with 5 bases sitting between them. Germline lookup yields CDR1 LNHNV and CDR2 YYDKDF (reference sequence). The CDR3 has 14 residues. CDR3 bases: TGTGCCACCAGCAGAGACAGGGCTGGAAACACCATATATTTT. Residues: CATSRDRAGNTIYF.

This clone was counted a few times. The V call is TRBV4-1, the J call TRBJ2-7; maybe TRBD1 (5 bases). Trimming took 1 base from V and 1 from J, leaving 11 bases between them. In germline, CDR1 is MGHRA, CDR2 YSYEKL. CDR3 length: 15 amino acids. As DNA, the CDR3 is TGCGCCAGCAGCCAAGTCGGTCAGGGTTCCTACGAGCAGTACTTC. It translates to CASSQVGQGSYEQYF.

This chain links TRBV9 with TRBJ2-2, with no clear D. CDR1 is SGDLS and CDR2 is YYNGEE in the germline V gene. V was trimmed by 2 bases and J by 7 bases, leaving 6 bases between them. The CDR3 loop spans 12 amino acids. CDR3 sequence: CASSVRVGELFF. Written as DNA, the CDR3 is TGTGCCAGCAGCGTGAGAGTCGGGGAGCTGTTTTTT. The full variable domain, completed using reference TRBV9 and TRBJ2-2, is DSGVTQTPKHLITATGQRVTLRCSPRSGDLSVYWYQQSLDQGLQFLIQYYNGEERAKGNILERFSAQQFPDLHSELNLSSLELGDSALYFCASSVRVGELFFGEGSRLTVL.

The chain combines TRBV30 with TRBJ2-3; 12 nucleotides match TRBD1. With V trimmed by 5 bases and J by 4 bases, 4 bases remained unmatched. The CDR3 has 14 amino acids. Germline V gene data show CDR1 as GTSNPN and CDR2 as SVGIG (reference sequence). DNA for the CDR3: TGTGCCTGGGCCGGGACAGGGGGCTCAGATACGCAGTATTTT. Translating gives CAWAGTGGSDTQYF.

The J gene is TRBJ1-2, the V gene TRBV11-2, with a weak D call TRBD1 (5 bases). This CDR3 has 14 residues. Germline CDR1 and CDR2: SGHAT and FQNNGV. V lost 6 bases and J lost 3, with 14 bases in between. CDR3 protein: CASSSDGTDYGYTF. CDR3 bases: TGTGCCAGCAGTTCTGACGGGACTGACTATGGCTACACCTTC. Using reference TRBV11-2 and TRBJ1-2 for the parts outside the CDR3, the full variable domain is EAGVAQSPRYKIIEKRQSVAFWCNPISGHATLYWYQQILGQGPKLLIQFQNNGVVDDSQLPKDRFSAERLKGVDSTLKIQPAKLEDSAVYLCASSSDGTDYGYTFGSGTRLTVV.

This clone was found once. The chain carries TRBV9 and TRBJ1-1, with a weak D call TRBD1 (5 bases). V was cut by 0 bases and J by 0 bases, with 9 bases left in between. CDR3 length equals 15 residues. CDR1 and CDR2 from the germline V gene are SGDLS and YYNGEE. As DNA, the CDR3 is TGTGCCAGCAGCGTAGCTCCAGGGATGAACACTGAAGCTTTCTTT. It encodes CASSVAPGMNTEAFF.

This chain joins TRBV11-2 and TRBJ2-5; 9 bases line up with TRBD2. With 2 bases clipped from V and 4 bases from J, the junction kept 5 bases outside the gene matches. There are 15 residues in the CDR3. In germline, CDR1 is SGHAT, CDR2 FQNNGV. The CDR3 sequence: CASSLRYSGGETQYF. In DNA form, the CDR3 reads TGTGCCAGCAGCTTACGGTATAGCGGGGGAGAGACCCAGTACTTC.

The V gene is TRBV19, the J gene TRBJ2-7, with 9 nucleotides matching TRBD2. The CDR3 extends over 15 amino acids. Losses at the gene ends were 5 bases for V and 5 bases for J; bases not matched to a gene: 10. CDR1 is LNHDA and CDR2 is SQIVND in the germline V gene (reference sequence). The CDR3 here is CASSRTGTSFNEQYF. Written as DNA, the CDR3 is TGTGCCAGTAGTCGCACCGGGACTAGCTTTAACGAGCAGTACTTC.

This clone was observed a few times. The genes are TRBV6-5 and TRBJ2-1; the D gene is possibly TRBD1 (6 bases). V lost 2 bases, J lost 9 bases, and 14 bases lay in between. The CDR3 sequence is 14 residues long. Germline V lookup: CDR1 MNHEY, CDR2 SVGAGI. The CDR3 DNA is TGTGCCAGCAGTTACCTCGAGGGGGACCTTGAGCAGTTCTTC. It is translated as CASSYLEGDLEQFF.